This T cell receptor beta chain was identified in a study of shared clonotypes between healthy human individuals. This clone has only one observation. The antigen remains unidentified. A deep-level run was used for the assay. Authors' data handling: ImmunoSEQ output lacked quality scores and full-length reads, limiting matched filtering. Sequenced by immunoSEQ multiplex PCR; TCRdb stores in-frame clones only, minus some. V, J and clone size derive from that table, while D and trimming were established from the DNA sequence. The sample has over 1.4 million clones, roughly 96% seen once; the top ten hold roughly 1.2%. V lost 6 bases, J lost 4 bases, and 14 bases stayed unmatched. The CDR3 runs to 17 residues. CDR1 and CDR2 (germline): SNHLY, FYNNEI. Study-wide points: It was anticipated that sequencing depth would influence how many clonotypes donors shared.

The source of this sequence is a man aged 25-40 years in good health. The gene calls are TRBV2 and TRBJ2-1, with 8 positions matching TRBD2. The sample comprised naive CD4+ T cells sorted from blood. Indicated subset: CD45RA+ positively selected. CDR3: CASRRMGSGRGYNEQFF. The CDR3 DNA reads TGTGCCAGCAGGAGGATGGGGTCCGGGAGGGGTTACAATGAGCAGTTCTTC.